The T cell receptor (beta chain) under discussion was sequenced for a study of identical twins (dated by TCRdb to 2016 to 2018). Background for the entire study: TCR alpha and beta repertoires from monozygotic twins, unrelated adults of various ages and cord blood were deep-sequenced to test whether fetal clonotypes persist. To rule out contamination, replicate twin experiments were performed at different times with different library preparation protocols. General study outcomes and caveats: In beta out-of-frame sequences, excess twin sharing was weaker, because having fewer shared sequences lowered the signal-to-noise ratio. Invariant T cells such as MAIT and iNKT could partly confound zero-insertion analyses, though diverse VJ usage argued against this for most clonotypes. Because the same donors could not be followed over many years, the conclusions depended on cross-sectional statistical analysis. In monozygotic twins, out-of-frame TCR alpha sharing was systematically underestimated by recombination models, although the models agreed with sharing between unrelated individuals. Compared with coincidental sharing between unrelated individuals, out-of-frame TCR alpha sequences shared between twins showed an excess of sequences with low generation probability. Fewer insertions were carried by abundant cord blood beta clonotypes; a weaker similar trend was observed in young adult naive repertoires, while no such trend was observed in memory repertoires.

Cut back by 6 bases and 5 bases, the V and J ends lie 14 bases apart. The CDR3, from cysteine to phenylalanine, totals 15 residues. Only the CDR3 part of the read is kept: 45 bases, read in frame from the first base. Library preparation employed 5' RACE. TCRdb lists the instrument as Illumina HiSeq 2000. A universal primer binding site was added through template switching, and the final cDNA carried a unique molecular identifier so that TCR cDNA molecules could be counted accurately. First-strand cDNA for TCR alpha and beta chains was synthesized from specific primers in the conserved constant-segment region. Each cDNA library was double barcoded, with a SMART-Mk sample barcode plus Illumina barcodes, to control for contamination. TruSeq adapter sequences along with Illumina sample barcodes were introduced in two successive PCR steps. Sequencing of the TCR alpha and beta cDNA libraries was done on the Illumina HiSeq platform using custom primers. As for the authors' bioinformatics: Unique molecular identifiers were extracted from raw reads with MiGEC, and CDR3 positions were determined with MiXCR. For each individual, recombination models were inferred using an EM algorithm with the repgenHMM and IGoR tools. The analysis of shared clonotypes was done with the tcR package in R, with sharing normalized by the product of cloneset sizes. To study raw recombination without the effects of thymic and clonal selection, out-of-frame nonproductive sequences were analyzed. Through fastp at Q25 and MiXCR, TCRdb rebuilt clones from the public reads, retaining in-frame beta chains. A single entry per CDR3 protein holds the most common genes and DNA from its merged rows. Clone size and V and J calls follow TCRdb, not the original study. In this sample the table shows 640,000 or so distinct CDR3 sequences, around 5.7% of which occur a single time. The top ten hold around 1.9% of the sample.

The sample holds many counts of this clonotype. Its antigen target is currently unknown. Per-base qualities were not stored, and no clone one base away is much larger. Every donor in the study was a healthy Caucasian. Three unrelated non-twin adults were additionally sequenced: a male aged 18 to 29, a male aged 50 to 60 and a female aged 50 to 60. Using Miltenyi CD45RO+ enrichment and human naive T-cell isolation kits, memory (CD45RO+) and naive T cells were isolated from PBMC. This sequence originates from a man aged 18 to 30 in good health. Material: naive T cells sorted from blood. Taken with the paper, the label for cell subset or site translates to: cells isolated with a human naive T-cell isolation kit. The V and J genes are TRBV12-3 or TRBV12-4 and TRBJ1-6, and the D gene may be TRBD1, 6 bases matching. In nucleotide form, the sequence is TGTGCCAGCAGGGGGACAAGATGGGATAATTCACCCCTCCACTTT. This sequence encodes CASRGTRWDNSPLHF.